Listed below are T cell receptor beta chains from one sample, sequenced in a study of CD8+ T cells in alopecia areata. Data came from immunoSEQ multiplex PCR; TCRdb stores just in-frame clones and leaves some out. Among 140,000 or so clones listed, 40% to 65% were seen once. Specimen: CD4+ T cells sorted from blood, collected at week 0. The receptors here all came from a human donor with alopecia areata. The CDR3 runs from the conserved cysteine through the conserved F or W. Fields, in order: clone size, V gene, D gene, J gene, CDR3 DNA, CDR3 protein. A D gene is named only where the DNA matches it firmly. The listing skips clone size in some rows; elsewhere it reads once, few, many or a size class.

clone_size: -
v_call: TRBV29-1
d_call: TRBD2
j_call: TRBJ2-1
cdr3_nt: TGCAGCGTTGCAGGGCTAGCGGGAACCAGTGAGCAGTTCTTC
cdr3_aa: CSVAGLAGTSEQFF

clone_size: few
v_call: TRBV27
d_call: TRBD1
j_call: TRBJ2-3
cdr3_nt: TGTGCCCGGGACAGGGGGTCAGATACGCAGTATTTT
cdr3_aa: CARDRGSDTQYF

clone_size: -
v_call: TRBV29-1
d_call: -
j_call: TRBJ1-2
cdr3_nt: TGCAGCGTTGGGGCCAGGGGTACGAAAGGCTACACCTTC
cdr3_aa: CSVGARGTKGYTF

clone_size: -
v_call: TRBV7-2
d_call: -
j_call: TRBJ2-7
cdr3_nt: TGTGCCAGCAGCTTAGGTAGGGGCAGCTACGAGCAGTACTTC
cdr3_aa: CASSLGRGSYEQYF

clone_size: -
v_call: TRBV30
d_call: -
j_call: TRBJ2-2
cdr3_nt: TGTGCCTGGAGGACGTACACCGGGGAGCTGTTTTTT
cdr3_aa: CAWRTYTGELFF

clone_size: -
v_call: TRBV5-1
d_call: -
j_call: TRBJ2-7
cdr3_nt: TGCGCCAGCAGCTTCCGCCAGAGCGAGCAGTACTTC
cdr3_aa: CASSFRQSEQYF

clone_size: few
v_call: TRBV27
d_call: -
j_call: TRBJ2-7
cdr3_nt: TGTGCCAGCAGTTTAACCGCCCTCTCCTACGAGCAGTACTTC
cdr3_aa: CASSLTALSYEQYF

clone_size: -
v_call: TRBV4-3
d_call: -
j_call: TRBJ2-4
cdr3_nt: TGCGCCAGCAGCCATACAGGGGGGGACATTCAGTACTTC
cdr3_aa: CASSHTGGDIQYF

clone_size: -
v_call: TRBV29-1
d_call: TRBD1
j_call: TRBJ2-7
cdr3_nt: TGCAGCGTCGCCAGGGGGCACAGCTACGAGCAGTACTTC
cdr3_aa: CSVARGHSYEQYF

clone_size: -
v_call: TRBV2
d_call: -
j_call: TRBJ2-5
cdr3_nt: TGTGCCAGCAGCAACGACAGGAGGGTTGGGGAGACCCAGTACTTC
cdr3_aa: CASSNDRRVGETQYF

clone_size: few
v_call: TRBV29-1
d_call: TRBD2
j_call: TRBJ2-2
cdr3_nt: TGCAGCGTTGACGGCGGGCTAGCGGGAGACACCGGGGAGCTGTTTTTT
cdr3_aa: CSVDGGLAGDTGELFF

clone_size: few
v_call: TRBV29-1
d_call: TRBD2
j_call: TRBJ2-5
cdr3_nt: TGCAGCGTTGAAGAAGGGTATGGCGGGAGGTACCAAGAGACCCAGTACTTC
cdr3_aa: CSVEEGYGGRYQETQYF

clone_size: -
v_call: TRBV18
d_call: -
j_call: TRBJ1-1
cdr3_nt: TGTGCCAGCTCCGACCGGGTGAGCAGGAACACTGAAGCTTTCTTT
cdr3_aa: CASSDRVSRNTEAFF

clone_size: -
v_call: TRBV7-2
d_call: -
j_call: TRBJ1-2
cdr3_nt: TGTGCCAGCAGCTACAATACAGGGAACTATGGCTACACCTTC
cdr3_aa: CASSYNTGNYGYTF

clone_size: -
v_call: TRBV18
d_call: TRBD2
j_call: TRBJ2-1
cdr3_nt: TGTGCCAGCTCCCAGCTTCCACTAGCGACTAACAACAATGAGCAGTTCTTC
cdr3_aa: CASSQLPLATNNNEQFF

clone_size: -
v_call: TRBV6-6
d_call: -
j_call: TRBJ1-1
cdr3_nt: TGTGCCAGCAGGCCCGTGAGGGGCCTCATGAACACTGAAGCTTTCTTT
cdr3_aa: CASRPVRGLMNTEAFF

clone_size: -
v_call: TRBV5-6
d_call: -
j_call: TRBJ1-1
cdr3_nt: TGTGCCAGCAGCGGACACAAGGGGACCACTGAAGCTTTCTTT
cdr3_aa: CASSGHKGTTEAFF

clone_size: few
v_call: TRBV29-1
d_call: TRBD1
j_call: TRBJ2-1
cdr3_nt: TGCAGCGTTGGACAGGGGTCTAGGAATGAGCAGTTCTTC
cdr3_aa: CSVGQGSRNEQFF

clone_size: -
v_call: TRBV7-2
d_call: -
j_call: TRBJ2-3
cdr3_nt: TGTGCCAGCAGCCCTCACACAGATACGCAGTATTTT
cdr3_aa: CASSPHTDTQYF

clone_size: -
v_call: TRBV6-1
d_call: -
j_call: TRBJ2-7
cdr3_nt: TGTGCCAGCAGTGAAAGTTCCTACGAGCAGTACTTC
cdr3_aa: CASSESSYEQYF

clone_size: -
v_call: TRBV30
d_call: TRBD2
j_call: TRBJ2-7
cdr3_nt: TGTGCCTGGAGTCCCAGGCTGGGACTAGCGGCACCGGACGAGCAGTACTTC
cdr3_aa: CAWSPRLGLAAPDEQYF

clone_size: -
v_call: TRBV30
d_call: TRBD2
j_call: TRBJ2-1
cdr3_nt: TGTGCCTGGAGTGCCGGGACTAGCGGGAGCAATGAGCAGTTCTTC
cdr3_aa: CAWSAGTSGSNEQFF

clone_size: -
v_call: TRBV29-1
d_call: TRBD2
j_call: TRBJ2-1
cdr3_nt: TGCAGCGTTGAAGGACTAGCGGGTGTTCGCTCCTACAATGAGCAGTTCTTC
cdr3_aa: CSVEGLAGVRSYNEQFF

clone_size: -
v_call: TRBV28
d_call: -
j_call: TRBJ2-7
cdr3_nt: TGTGCCAGCAGTTTCTCAGTGTCCGAGCAGTACTTC
cdr3_aa: CASSFSVSEQYF

clone_size: -
v_call: TRBV7-2
d_call: -
j_call: TRBJ1-5
cdr3_nt: TGTGCCAGCAGCTTAACAGTCAATCAGCCCCAGCATTTT
cdr3_aa: CASSLTVNQPQHF

clone_size: -
v_call: TRBV18
d_call: -
j_call: TRBJ1-1
cdr3_nt: TGTGCCAGCTCACCCAACCGGGAAGGAGCTTTCTTT
cdr3_aa: CASSPNREGAFF

clone_size: few
v_call: TRBV10-3
d_call: -
j_call: TRBJ1-1
cdr3_nt: TGTGCCATCAGTGGACCGGGCGGCACTGAAGCTTTCTTT
cdr3_aa: CAISGPGGTEAFF

clone_size: -
v_call: TRBV29-1
d_call: -
j_call: TRBJ1-2
cdr3_nt: TGCAGCGTTGTACAGGTTACTAACTATGGCTACACCTTC
cdr3_aa: CSVVQVTNYGYTF

clone_size: -
v_call: TRBV6-5
d_call: -
j_call: TRBJ2-3
cdr3_nt: TGTGCCAGCAGTTACTCCGAGGGAGCGGTAGATACGCAGTATTTT
cdr3_aa: CASSYSEGAVDTQYF

clone_size: many
v_call: TRBV7-8
d_call: -
j_call: TRBJ2-7
cdr3_nt: TGTGCCAGCAGCTTAGTGGCAAAGCAGTACTTC
cdr3_aa: CASSLVAKQYF

clone_size: -
v_call: TRBV25-1
d_call: -
j_call: TRBJ2-1
cdr3_nt: TGTGCCAGCAGTGAGTCGCGATCCAGCTCCTACAATGAGCAGTTCTTC
cdr3_aa: CASSESRSSSYNEQFF

clone_size: -
v_call: TRBV29-1
d_call: -
j_call: TRBJ2-6
cdr3_nt: TGCAGCGTTGTTGCTCCTGGGGCCAACGTCCTGACTTTC
cdr3_aa: CSVVAPGANVLTF

clone_size: -
v_call: TRBV4-2
d_call: -
j_call: TRBJ2-4
cdr3_nt: TGTGCCAGCAGCCCTGGGGGAGGCGACATTCAGTACTTC
cdr3_aa: CASSPGGGDIQYF

clone_size: few
v_call: TRBV4-1
d_call: TRBD2
j_call: TRBJ2-2
cdr3_nt: TGCGCCAGCAGCTTCCGAGCGGGGGTAACCGGGGAGCTGTTTTTT
cdr3_aa: CASSFRAGVTGELFF

clone_size: -
v_call: TRBV6-6
d_call: -
j_call: TRBJ1-5
cdr3_nt: TGTGCCAGCAGCCCGTCTACCCCCCAGCATTTT
cdr3_aa: CASSPSTPQHF

clone_size: -
v_call: TRBV29-1
d_call: -
j_call: TRBJ1-3
cdr3_nt: TGCAGCGTTCAGCAGGGGCTCACTGGAAACACCATATATTTT
cdr3_aa: CSVQQGLTGNTIYF

clone_size: -
v_call: TRBV4-3
d_call: -
j_call: TRBJ2-7
cdr3_nt: TGCGCCAGCAGCGCCGCCCTGGGGGGCGAGCAGTACTTC
cdr3_aa: CASSAALGGEQYF

clone_size: -
v_call: TRBV4-1
d_call: -
j_call: TRBJ1-4
cdr3_nt: TGCGCCAGCAGCCAAACAGGAACCCCACTGTTTTTT
cdr3_aa: CASSQTGTPLFF

clone_size: once
v_call: TRBV2
d_call: -
j_call: TRBJ1-2
cdr3_nt: TGTGCCAGCAGTGAAGGGCAGGGTTATGGCTACACCTTC
cdr3_aa: CASSEGQGYGYTF

clone_size: -
v_call: TRBV5-1
d_call: -
j_call: TRBJ1-1
cdr3_nt: TGCGCCAGCAGCTATGGGCAGGGAAGGACTGAAGCTTTCTTT
cdr3_aa: CASSYGQGRTEAFF

clone_size: -
v_call: TRBV30
d_call: -
j_call: TRBJ1-5
cdr3_nt: TGTGCCTGGAGTGGGTTAGGCACCTTCAATCAGCCCCAGCATTTT
cdr3_aa: CAWSGLGTFNQPQHF

clone_size: -
v_call: TRBV29-1
d_call: -
j_call: TRBJ2-5
cdr3_nt: TGCAGCGTTTGCCCGGGACTCCCAGAGACCCAGTACTTC
cdr3_aa: CSVCPGLPETQYF

clone_size: few
v_call: TRBV5-1
d_call: -
j_call: TRBJ2-3
cdr3_nt: TGCGCCAGCACGGCCGGCAGCACAGATACGCAGTATTTT
cdr3_aa: CASTAGSTDTQYF

clone_size: few
v_call: TRBV29-1
d_call: TRBD1
j_call: TRBJ1-1
cdr3_nt: TGCAGCGTTGAGGTGGACAGGTTGAACACTGAAGCTTTCTTT
cdr3_aa: CSVEVDRLNTEAFF

clone_size: once
v_call: TRBV4-1
d_call: TRBD1
j_call: TRBJ2-2
cdr3_nt: TGCGCCAGCAGCAGAACCGGGACAGGGGAGCCCGGGGAGCTGTTTTTT
cdr3_aa: CASSRTGTGEPGELFF

clone_size: few
v_call: TRBV9
d_call: -
j_call: TRBJ2-4
cdr3_nt: TGTGCCAGCAGCGCACACGCCGGTACAGGGAGCATTCAGTACTTC
cdr3_aa: CASSAHAGTGSIQYF

clone_size: -
v_call: TRBV29-1
d_call: -
j_call: TRBJ2-7
cdr3_nt: TGCAGCGTAGATGACACAGGGTTCAACGAGCAGTACTTC
cdr3_aa: CSVDDTGFNEQYF

clone_size: -
v_call: TRBV18
d_call: -
j_call: TRBJ2-7
cdr3_nt: TGTGCCAGCTCCCCAACGGATCAGGGGCCCTACGAGCAGTACTTC
cdr3_aa: CASSPTDQGPYEQYF

clone_size: -
v_call: TRBV2
d_call: TRBD1
j_call: TRBJ2-2
cdr3_nt: TGTGCCAGCAGGGCCGGGACAGGGAGCGGGGAGCTGTTTTTT
cdr3_aa: CASRAGTGSGELFF

clone_size: few
v_call: TRBV7-2
d_call: -
j_call: TRBJ2-7
cdr3_nt: TGTGCCAGCAGCTTAAACAGGGAGGGGTACGAGCAGTACTTC
cdr3_aa: CASSLNREGYEQYF

clone_size: -
v_call: TRBV7-3
d_call: -
j_call: TRBJ1-1
cdr3_nt: TGTGCCAGCAGCCCCGCAAGGGGTACCGAAGCTTTCTTT
cdr3_aa: CASSPARGTEAFF

clone_size: -
v_call: TRBV5-1
d_call: -
j_call: TRBJ1-1
cdr3_nt: TGCGCCAGCAGCCCCCGGTCAGGGGAGGAGGACACTGAAGCTTTCTTT
cdr3_aa: CASSPRSGEEDTEAFF

clone_size: -
v_call: TRBV4-3
d_call: -
j_call: TRBJ2-6
cdr3_nt: TGCGCCAGCAGCCAAGTAAACTGGGGGCACGGGGCCAACGTCCTGACTTTC
cdr3_aa: CASSQVNWGHGANVLTF

clone_size: -
v_call: TRBV5-1
d_call: -
j_call: TRBJ2-1
cdr3_nt: TGCGCCAGCAGCTTGACGGCCTACAATGAGCAGTTCTTC
cdr3_aa: CASSLTAYNEQFF

clone_size: -
v_call: TRBV6-6
d_call: TRBD1
j_call: TRBJ2-1
cdr3_nt: TGTGCCAGCAGTGGCCCAGGGGGCAATGAGCAGTTCTTC
cdr3_aa: CASSGPGGNEQFF

clone_size: -
v_call: TRBV2
d_call: -
j_call: TRBJ2-3
cdr3_nt: TGTGCCAGCAGTGAGTTTTCTGAGCCTAGGCCAGATACGCAGTATTTT
cdr3_aa: CASSEFSEPRPDTQYF

clone_size: -
v_call: TRBV29-1
d_call: TRBD1
j_call: TRBJ2-7
cdr3_nt: TGCAGCGTTGGAGGGACAGGGGCGAAATCCTACGAGCAGTACTTC
cdr3_aa: CSVGGTGAKSYEQYF

clone_size: many
v_call: TRBV4-3
d_call: -
j_call: TRBJ2-7
cdr3_nt: TGCGCCAGCAGCCTAGGGGGTGGGAACGAGCAGTACTTC
cdr3_aa: CASSLGGGNEQYF

clone_size: -
v_call: TRBV4-3
d_call: -
j_call: TRBJ1-2
cdr3_nt: TGCGCCAGCAGCCAAGATCTCGCCGGCACTAACTATGGCTACACCTTC
cdr3_aa: CASSQDLAGTNYGYTF